This T cell receptor beta chain was identified during a study of shared clonotypes between healthy human individuals. Study as a whole: A couple of women and a few men aged 18 to 49 served as donors. Study-wide results and caveats: Around 5.4% of naive CD4 clonotypes were common to several donors. Against clonotypes common to all four donors, non-shared ones had lower generation probabilities.

Terminally differentiated effector memory CD45RA+ cells were left out of the naive CD8 fraction, which was CD45RO-negative and positively selected for CCR7. The assay used deep level. Measured with immunoSEQ multiplex PCR; TCRdb has only the in-frame clones, and not every one. This table holds roughly 1,800,000 clones, about 95% found once. Note on this clone: Antigen specificity is unknown.

V was trimmed by 4 bases and J by 9 bases, leaving 11 bases between them. The CDR3 sequence is 12 residues long. Germline-derived CDR1 and CDR2 are SGHRS and YFSETQ. The chain joins TRBV5-1 to TRBJ2-1, with D unresolved. This TCR was recovered from a man between 18 and 35 years old in good health. Material: naive CD8+ T cells sorted from blood. The CDR3 protein is CASSRTGFEQFF. The CDR3 nucleotides read TGCGCCAGCAGCCGGACGGGTTTTGAGCAGTTCTTC. The full variable domain, rest sourced from reference TRBV5-1 and TRBJ2-1, is KAGVTQTPRYLIKTRGQQVTLSCSPISGHRSVSWYQQTPGQGLQFLFEYFSETQRNKGNFPGRFSGRQFSNSRSEMNVSTLELGDSALYLCASSRTGFEQFFGPGTRLTVL.